These 17 T cell receptor beta chains were sequenced from one sample in a study of blood T cell repertoires in COVID-19. The table came from immunoSEQ multiplex PCR; TCRdb's copy has only in-frame clones and leaves some out. This table holds roughly 250,000 clones, 85% to 90% found once. The sample was peripheral blood. The receptors originated from a woman in her forties with acute or convalescent COVID-19.

The rearrangement links TRBV28 to TRBJ1-2; 8 positions match TRBD1. Germline-derived CDR1 and CDR2 are MDHEN and SYDVKM. The CDR3 has 15 residues. V was pared by 4 bases and J by 4 bases, with 8 bases of the junction left unmatched. CDR3 residues: CASSSTDRVGYGYTF. CDR3 coding DNA: TGTGCCAGCAGTTCCACGGACAGGGTAGGCTATGGCTACACCTTC.

As for this clone: The identical CDR3 is also encoded by other nucleotide sequences in the sample. The chain recombines TRBV19 with TRBJ1-1; tentative D call: TRBD1 (6 bases). Trimming stripped 2 bases from V and 4 bases from J, with 8 bases between. Per the germline V gene, CDR1 is LNHDA and CDR2 is SQIVND (reference sequence). The CDR3 sequence is 13 residues long. CDR3 residues: CASSIQGSTEAFF. The DNA for the CDR3 is TGTGCCAGTAGTATACAGGGGTCCACTGAAGCTTTCTTT.

The CDR3 is CASRLGTGGEQYV. As DNA, the CDR3 is TGTGCCAGCAGATTAGGGACAGGGGGTGAGCAGTACGTC. This chain uses TRBV7-8 with TRBJ2-7, with TRBD1 identical over 11 bases. This CDR3 spans 13 amino acids. Germline V gene lookup returns CDR1 SGHVS and CDR2 FQNEAQ.

The rearrangement joins TRBV7-9 to TRBJ2-4, with 8 positions matching TRBD2. Germline CDR1 is SEHNR and CDR2 is FQNEAQ (reference sequence). After removal of 1 base from V and 6 bases from J, the junction contained 8 bases not matched to a gene. The CDR3 is 16 amino acids. For the CDR3, the DNA is TGTGCCAGCAGCTTAGGGGTAACTAGCGGCCTAAACATTCAGTACTTC. Its translation is CASSLGVTSGLNIQYF.

The chain recombines TRBV6-5 with TRBJ1-2, with TRBD1 matching over 10 bases. The germline gives CDR1 MNHEY, CDR2 SVGAGI. This CDR3 has 14 amino acids. V lost 7 bases to trimming and J lost 6 bases; unmatched junction nucleotides: 8. The CDR3 is CASTRQGALDGYTF. DNA for the CDR3: TGTGCCAGCACTCGACAGGGGGCTTTGGATGGCTACACCTTC.

This clone was observed at least ten times. This chain joins TRBV6-4 and TRBJ2-2, with TRBD1 identical over 8 bases. Losses at the gene ends were 0 bases for V and 7 bases for J; bases not matched to a gene: 4. Germline CDR1 is MRHNA and CDR2 is SNTAGT. The CDR3 is 15 amino acids. In DNA form, the CDR3 reads TGTGCCAGCAGTGACTCTGGACAGGGTATCGGGGAGCTGTTTTTT. It encodes CASSDSGQGIGELFF.

The chain combines TRBV12-3 or TRBV12-4 with TRBJ2-2; no definite D call. There are 12 residues in the CDR3. The ends were cut back, 4 bases at V and 8 bases at J, with 8 bases in the middle. CDR3 residues: CASSSPGGELFF. The CDR3 DNA reads TGTGCCAGCAGTTCCCCAGGTGGGGAGCTGTTTTTT.

V is TRBV29-1 and J is TRBJ1-1, with D unclear. Germline-derived CDR1 and CDR2 are SQVTM and ANQGSEA. Trimming left V 4 bases short and J 11 bases short, with 17 bases between. CDR3 length: 12 residues. The CDR3 is CSVVRAAGGAFF. CDR3 bases: TGCAGCGTTGTTAGAGCGGCAGGCGGGGCTTTCTTT.

The chain is built from TRBV7-9 and TRBJ1-1, with D unclear. The CDR3 has 12 amino acids. Germline-derived CDR1 and CDR2 are SEHNR and FQNEAQ (reference sequence). V lost 5 bases to trimming and J lost 2 bases, with 6 bases between them. The CDR3 loop reads CASSNINTEAFF. Here the CDR3 DNA reads TGTGCCAGCAGCAATATTAACACTGAAGCTTTCTTT.

The V gene is TRBV2, the J gene TRBJ2-7; 10 bases map to TRBD1. This CDR3 is built from 14 residues. V lost 5 bases and J lost 4; bases outside the gene matches: 5. CDR1 and CDR2 (germline): SNHLY, FYNNEI. In nucleotides, the CDR3 is TGTGCCAGCAGTCGACAGGGGGCAGTATACGAGCAGTACGTC. It codes for CASSRQGAVYEQYV.

The chain has TRBV5-1 and TRBJ2-5, with D possibly matching TRBD2 (5 bases). Germline values: CDR1 SGHRS, CDR2 YFSETQ. V was trimmed by 0 bases and J by 4 bases, leaving 10 bases between them. This CDR3 spans 14 amino acids. The CDR3 region is CASSLERAGETQYF. The CDR3 DNA is TGCGCCAGCAGCTTGGAACGGGCGGGAGAGACCCAGTACTTC.

A few counts support this clone. The V call is TRBV7-2, the J call TRBJ1-1, with D hard to call. This CDR3 comprises 13 residues. The V gene lost 5 bases and the J gene lost 6 bases, with 13 bases spanning the gap. Germline CDR1 and CDR2: SGHTA and FQGNSA. CDR3 protein: CASSPRIGSEAFF. Here the CDR3 DNA reads TGTGCCAGCAGCCCTCGTATTGGCTCTGAAGCTTTCTTT.

This clone has a handful of counts. V usage is TRBV5-5 and J usage is TRBJ2-3; 9 bases agree with TRBD2. The length of the CDR3 is 13 residues. The ends lost 7 bases at V and 6 bases at J; junction bases unmatched: 6. Per germline, CDR1 SGHKS and CDR2 YYEKEE (reference sequence). CDR3 amino acids: CASGPSGADTQYF. CDR3 in DNA: TGTGCCAGCGGGCCTAGCGGGGCCGATACGCAGTATTTT.

J is TRBJ2-7 and V is TRBV2; 7 bases map to TRBD1. V trimming: 11 bases; J trimming: 2 bases; junction bases outside the gene matches: 9. CDR1 SNHLY and CDR2 FYNNEI come from the germline V gene. The CDR3 has 13 residues. This CDR3 is CAGRDSQTYEQYV. The DNA for the CDR3 is TGTGCCGGCCGGGACAGTCAGACCTACGAGCAGTACGTC.

The CDR3 protein is CAIRQGLADTDTQYF. CDR3 bases: TGTGCCATCAGACAGGGACTAGCGGACACAGATACGCAGTATTTT. V usage is TRBV10-3 and J usage is TRBJ2-3; 11 bases are shared with TRBD2. The germline V gene has CDR1 ENHRY and CDR2 SYGVKD. After removal of 6 bases from V and 2 bases from J, the junction contained 4 bases not matched to a gene. This CDR3 has 15 amino acids.

The V and J genes are TRBV30 and TRBJ1-1, with 7 bases that match TRBD1. The ends lost 3 bases at V and 4 bases at J; junction bases unmatched: 5. The germline CDR1 and CDR2 sequences are GTSNPN and SVGIG (reference sequence). The CDR3 has 13 amino acids. Here the CDR3 DNA reads TGTGCCTGGAGCGGCCAGGGGGTCACTGAAGCTTTCTTT. It translates to CAWSGQGVTEAFF.

This CDR3 reads CAWTLGTDTQYF. The CDR3 DNA reads as TGTGCCTGGACCCTAGGAACAGATACGCAGTATTTT. The V call is TRBV30, the J call TRBJ2-3; no firm D call. The V and J ends lost 4 bases and 3 bases respectively, with 8 bases between them. The length of the CDR3 is 12 residues. Germline-derived CDR1 and CDR2 are GTSNPN and SVGIG (reference sequence).